This is a list of T cell receptor beta chains from one sample in a study of T-cell memory formation after mild COVID-19. TCRdb ran MiXCR on the 5' RACE reads and lists one entry per CDR3 protein. The profile covers 350,000 to 450,000 distinct CDR3 sequences, with 20% appearing a single time and around 9.2% taken by the ten largest. Specimen: PBMCs or a T cell subset sorted from them (not recorded which). The receptor set was obtained from an adult woman who had mild COVID-19 (a few samples of this study predate the infection). Cell type and time point are not known. CDR3s include the opening cysteine and the closing phenylalanine or tryptophan. The D gene is left open where the match is weak. Rows may omit the clone size; those that give it use once, few, many or a size class.

CDR3nt,CDR3aa,d_gene,v_gene,j_gene,abundance
TGCGCCAGCAGCTTGGAGGCTAGCGGGAGCTACTCCTACGAGCAGTACTTC,CASSLEASGSYSYEQYF,TRBD2,TRBV5-1,TRBJ2-7,few
TGCGCCAGCAGCTTGTGGACAGGAGGATACGAGCAGTACTTC,CASSLWTGGYEQYF,TRBD1,TRBV5-1,TRBJ2-7,many
TGTGCCAGTACACCTCCCGGAGGCTCCTACGAGCAGTACTTC,CASTPPGGSYEQYF,NA,TRBV12-3/TRBV12-4,TRBJ2-7,NA
TGTGCCAGCAGAACCGGGACAGGGAGCAATCAGCCCCAGCATTTT,CASRTGTGSNQPQHF,TRBD1,TRBV12-3/TRBV12-4,TRBJ1-5,NA
TGTGCCAGCAGCGCTGAACCGGGACTAGCCTACGAGCAGTACTTC,CASSAEPGLAYEQYF,TRBD2,TRBV9,TRBJ2-7,many
TGTGCCACCAGTGAGGGGGCAGGGGAGCTGTTTTTT,CATSEGAGELFF,NA,TRBV24-1,TRBJ2-2,NA
TGCAGTGCTCGGACAGGAAACAGGGGCTATGGCTACACCTTC,CSARTGNRGYGYTF,TRBD1,TRBV20-1,TRBJ1-2,NA
TGTGCCAGCAGCTTAGTTCCGGGTGAGCAGTACTTC,CASSLVPGEQYF,NA,TRBV5-5,TRBJ2-7,NA
TGTGCCACCAGTGACATTAGCGGGTTATCAGAGACCCAGTACTTC,CATSDISGLSETQYF,TRBD2,TRBV24-1,TRBJ2-5,NA
TGTGCCATCAGTGAGCCCCTATCTCCTGGTGAGCAGTACTTC,CAISEPLSPGEQYF,NA,TRBV10-3,TRBJ2-7,NA
TGTGCCAGCCAGGGGGCTACATACACTGAAGCTTTCTTT,CASQGATYTEAFF,TRBD1,TRBV15,TRBJ1-1,NA
TGTGCCACCAGTGAGACTAGCGGGAGGACGGATGAGCAGTTCTTC,CATSETSGRTDEQFF,TRBD2,TRBV24-1,TRBJ2-1,NA
TGTGCCAGCAGCCCGGGGGCAGGCCTCTCTGGAAACACCATATATTTT,CASSPGAGLSGNTIYF,NA,TRBV7-9,TRBJ1-3,few
TGCGCCAGCAGTATCAGCGGGGGGGCGACAGATACGCAGTATTTT,CASSISGGATDTQYF,TRBD2,TRBV5-1,TRBJ2-3,few